This T cell receptor beta chain was captured by sequencing in a study of shared clonotypes between healthy human individuals. Study findings and constraints: Memory subsets generally showed smaller estimated richness than naive subsets did.

A note on this clone: Its target is not known.

Germline values: CDR1 SGHVS, CDR2 FNYEAQ. This CDR3 spans 19 amino acids. The V gene end was trimmed by 3 bases and the J gene end by 0 bases; junction bases not matched to a gene: 11. Clones were sequenced by immunoSEQ multiplex PCR, and TCRdb holds only the in-frame ones, with some missing. The table lists 640,000 or so clones, approximately 79% of them singletons, with about 1.8% in the top ten. All donors qualified as healthy HIV-negative adults and had experienced no recent acute infections or vaccinations. This chain joins TRBV7-6 and TRBJ2-3; 11 positions match TRBD2. Specimen: memory CD4+ T cells sorted from blood. Subset reported: CD45RA-negative fraction. The sequence was collected from a woman under 40 in good health. The CDR3 DNA follows: TGTGCCAGCAGCTTGAGACTAGCGGGAATAGCTGTGAGCACAGATACGCAGTATTTT. Residues: CASSLRLAGIAVSTDTQYF.